These T cell receptor beta chains were read from a single sample in a study of shared clonotypes between healthy human individuals. The data were produced by immunoSEQ multiplex PCR, yet TCRdb's version contains in-frame clones alone and is incomplete. The repertoire has over a million clones, about 96% of them found once; the top ten carry 1.2%. Material for sequencing was naive CD4+ T cells sorted from blood. The source is a man aged 30 to 39 in good health. Both conserved end residues are part of each CDR3. Fields, in order: V gene, J gene, D gene, CDR3 protein, CDR3 DNA. D genes are given only for firm matches.

V gene: TRBV30; J gene: TRBJ2-7; D gene: NA; CDR3 protein: CAWSRLSSYEQYF; CDR3 DNA: TGTGCCTGGAGTAGGTTGAGCTCCTACGAGCAGTACTTC
V gene: TRBV6-1; J gene: TRBJ2-7; D gene: NA; CDR3 protein: CASSVPASSYEQYF; CDR3 DNA: TGTGCCAGCAGTGTCCCTGCGAGCTCCTACGAGCAGTACTTC
V gene: TRBV9; J gene: TRBJ2-1; D gene: NA; CDR3 protein: CASTALSGSSYNEQFF; CDR3 DNA: TGTGCCAGCACCGCCCTCTCCGGGAGCTCCTACAATGAGCAGTTCTTC
V gene: TRBV14; J gene: TRBJ2-2; D gene: TRBD1; CDR3 protein: CASSQMTGYTGELFF; CDR3 DNA: TGTGCCAGCAGCCAAATGACAGGGTACACCGGGGAGCTGTTTTTT
V gene: TRBV5-1; J gene: TRBJ2-3; D gene: NA; CDR3 protein: CASSLAGAGDTQYF; CDR3 DNA: TGCGCCAGCAGCTTGGCAGGGGCGGGAGATACGCAGTATTTT
V gene: TRBV9; J gene: TRBJ2-5; D gene: TRBD1; CDR3 protein: CASSVGQGLNNQETQYF; CDR3 DNA: TGTGCCAGCAGCGTCGGACAGGGGTTAAATAACCAAGAGACCCAGTACTTC
V gene: TRBV6-5; J gene: TRBJ1-2; D gene: NA; CDR3 protein: CASSYSGAANYGYTF; CDR3 DNA: TGTGCCAGCAGTTACTCAGGGGCAGCTAACTATGGCTACACCTTC
V gene: TRBV14; J gene: TRBJ2-2; D gene: TRBD2; CDR3 protein: CASSLLAANTGELFF; CDR3 DNA: TGTGCCAGCAGCCTCCTAGCGGCGAACACCGGGGAGCTGTTTTTT
V gene: TRBV19; J gene: TRBJ2-7; D gene: NA; CDR3 protein: CASSPGLEQYF; CDR3 DNA: TGTGCCAGTAGTCCCGGTCTCGAGCAGTACTTC
V gene: TRBV10-3; J gene: TRBJ1-5; D gene: TRBD1; CDR3 protein: CAISSGTGENQPQHF; CDR3 DNA: TGTGCCATCAGTTCCGGGACAGGAGAGAATCAGCCCCAGCATTTT
V gene: TRBV29-1; J gene: TRBJ2-1; D gene: TRBD2; CDR3 protein: CSVEILTSGVLLNEQFF; CDR3 DNA: TGCAGCGTTGAGATCCTCACTAGCGGGGTACTTCTAAATGAGCAGTTCTTC
V gene: TRBV28; J gene: TRBJ2-1; D gene: NA; CDR3 protein: CASSLLASEQFF; CDR3 DNA: TGTGCCAGCAGTTTACTAGCGTCTGAGCAGTTCTTC
V gene: TRBV7-2; J gene: TRBJ2-1; D gene: TRBD2; CDR3 protein: CASSLGLTYSEQFF; CDR3 DNA: TGTGCCAGCAGCTTGGGACTAACCTATTCCGAGCAGTTCTTC
V gene: TRBV5-1; J gene: TRBJ1-1; D gene: NA; CDR3 protein: CASSLAGSITEAFF; CDR3 DNA: TGCGCCAGCAGCTTGGCCGGTTCGATTACTGAAGCTTTCTTT
V gene: TRBV7-2; J gene: TRBJ1-3; D gene: NA; CDR3 protein: CASSLAHTRNTIYF; CDR3 DNA: TGTGCCAGCAGCTTAGCCCACACGCGAAACACCATATATTTT
V gene: TRBV5-1; J gene: TRBJ2-1; D gene: NA; CDR3 protein: CASSARSGLHYNEQFF; CDR3 DNA: TGCGCCAGCAGCGCTCGATCGGGACTCCACTACAATGAGCAGTTCTTC
V gene: TRBV7-9; J gene: TRBJ2-7; D gene: NA; CDR3 protein: CASSPGRPPYEQYF; CDR3 DNA: TGTGCCAGCAGCCCAGGTAGGCCCCCCTACGAGCAGTACTTC
V gene: TRBV7-9; J gene: TRBJ1-1; D gene: NA; CDR3 protein: CASSSHQNTEAFF; CDR3 DNA: TGTGCCAGCAGCTCCCACCAGAACACTGAAGCTTTCTTT
V gene: TRBV9; J gene: TRBJ2-2; D gene: NA; CDR3 protein: CASSVSSGELFF; CDR3 DNA: TGTGCCAGCAGCGTAAGCTCCGGGGAGCTGTTTTTT
V gene: TRBV29-1; J gene: TRBJ1-2; D gene: NA; CDR3 protein: CSVVQGNYGYTF; CDR3 DNA: TGCAGCGTTGTCCAGGGGAACTATGGCTACACCTTC
V gene: TRBV10-3; J gene: TRBJ2-7; D gene: TRBD1; CDR3 protein: CAISDRTGRDEQYF; CDR3 DNA: TGTGCCATCAGTGATCGGACAGGCCGGGACGAGCAGTACTTC
V gene: TRBV27; J gene: TRBJ2-5; D gene: NA; CDR3 protein: CASSSKGRWVETQYF; CDR3 DNA: TGTGCCAGCAGTTCAAAGGGGCGCTGGGTAGAGACCCAGTACTTC